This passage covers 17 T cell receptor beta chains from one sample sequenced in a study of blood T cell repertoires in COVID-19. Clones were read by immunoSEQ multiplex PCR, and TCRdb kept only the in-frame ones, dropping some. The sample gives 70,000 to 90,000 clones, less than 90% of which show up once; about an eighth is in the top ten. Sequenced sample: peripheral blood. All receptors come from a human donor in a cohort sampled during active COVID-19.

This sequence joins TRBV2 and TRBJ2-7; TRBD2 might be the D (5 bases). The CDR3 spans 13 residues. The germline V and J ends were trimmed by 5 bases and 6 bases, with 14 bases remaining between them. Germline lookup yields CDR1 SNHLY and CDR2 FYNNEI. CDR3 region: CASSYQTAGEQYF. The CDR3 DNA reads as TGTGCCAGCAGTTATCAGACCGCGGGCGAGCAGTACTTC. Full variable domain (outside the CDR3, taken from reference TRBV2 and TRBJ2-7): EPEVTQTPSHQVTQMGQEVILRCVPISNHLYFYWYRQILGQKVEFLVSFYNNEISEKSEIFDDQFSVERPDGSNFTLKIRSTKLEDSAMYFCASSYQTAGEQYFGPGTRLTVT.

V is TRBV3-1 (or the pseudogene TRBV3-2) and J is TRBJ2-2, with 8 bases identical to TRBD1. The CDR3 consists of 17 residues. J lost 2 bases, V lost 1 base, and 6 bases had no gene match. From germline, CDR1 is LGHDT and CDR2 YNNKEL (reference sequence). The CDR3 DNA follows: TGTGCCAGCAGCCAAGTCCCCGGGACAGGCAACACCGGGGAGCTGTTTTTT. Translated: CASSQVPGTGNTGELFF.

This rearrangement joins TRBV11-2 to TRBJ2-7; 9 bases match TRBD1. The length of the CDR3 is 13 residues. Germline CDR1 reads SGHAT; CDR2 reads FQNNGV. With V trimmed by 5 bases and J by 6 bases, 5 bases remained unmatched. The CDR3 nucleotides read TGTGCCAGCAGCATGGGACAGGGCAGCGAGCAGTACTTC. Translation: CASSMGQGSEQYF.

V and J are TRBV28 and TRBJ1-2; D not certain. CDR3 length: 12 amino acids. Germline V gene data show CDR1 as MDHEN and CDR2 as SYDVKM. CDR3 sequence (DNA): TGTGTGTCGGGATTGGCTAACTATGGCTACACCTTC. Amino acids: CVSGLANYGYTF.

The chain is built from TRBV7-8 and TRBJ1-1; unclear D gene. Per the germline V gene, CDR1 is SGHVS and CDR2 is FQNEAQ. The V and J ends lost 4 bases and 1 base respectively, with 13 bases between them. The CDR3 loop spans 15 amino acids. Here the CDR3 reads CASSSLEGANTEAFF. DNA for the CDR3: TGTGCCAGCAGCTCCCTTGAGGGAGCGAACACTGAAGCTTTCTTT.

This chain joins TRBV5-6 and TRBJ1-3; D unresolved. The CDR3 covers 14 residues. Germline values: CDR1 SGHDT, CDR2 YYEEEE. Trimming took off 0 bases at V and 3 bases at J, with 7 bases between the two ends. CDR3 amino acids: CASSLGVNGNTIYF. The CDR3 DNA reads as TGTGCCAGCAGCTTGGGAGTGAATGGAAACACCATATATTTT.

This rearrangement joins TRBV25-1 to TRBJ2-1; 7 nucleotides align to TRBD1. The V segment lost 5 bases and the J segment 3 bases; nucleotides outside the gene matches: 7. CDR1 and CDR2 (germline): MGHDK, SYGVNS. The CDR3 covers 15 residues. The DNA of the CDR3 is TGTGCCAGCAGTCTATTGGCAGGGGGCTACAATGAGCAGTTCTTC. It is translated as CASSLLAGGYNEQFF.

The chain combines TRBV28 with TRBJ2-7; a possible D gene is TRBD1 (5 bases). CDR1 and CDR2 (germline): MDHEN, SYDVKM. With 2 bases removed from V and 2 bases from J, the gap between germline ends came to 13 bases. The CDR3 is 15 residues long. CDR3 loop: CASSLGPGFPYEQYF. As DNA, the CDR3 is TGTGCCAGCAGTTTAGGGCCAGGGTTTCCCTACGAGCAGTACTTC.

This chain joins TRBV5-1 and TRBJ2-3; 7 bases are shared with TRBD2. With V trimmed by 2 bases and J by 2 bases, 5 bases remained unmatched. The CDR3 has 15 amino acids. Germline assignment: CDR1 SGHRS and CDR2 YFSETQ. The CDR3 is CASSFASGFTDTQYF. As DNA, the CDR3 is TGCGCCAGCAGCTTCGCTAGCGGCTTCACAGATACGCAGTATTTT.

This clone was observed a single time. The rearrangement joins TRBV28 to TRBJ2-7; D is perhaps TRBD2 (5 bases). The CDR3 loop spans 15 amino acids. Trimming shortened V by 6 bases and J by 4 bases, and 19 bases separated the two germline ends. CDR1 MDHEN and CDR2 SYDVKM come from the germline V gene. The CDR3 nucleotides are TGTGCCAGCAGCCCCAACGGTCGGGGTTTGTACGAGCAGTACTTC. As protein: CASSPNGRGLYEQYF.

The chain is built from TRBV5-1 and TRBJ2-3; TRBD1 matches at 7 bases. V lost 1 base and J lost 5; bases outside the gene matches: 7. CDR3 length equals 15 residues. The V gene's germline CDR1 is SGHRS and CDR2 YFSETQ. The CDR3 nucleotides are TGCGCCAGCAGCTTGCAAGGGGGCGACGGAGATACGCAGTATTTT. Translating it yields CASSLQGGDGDTQYF.

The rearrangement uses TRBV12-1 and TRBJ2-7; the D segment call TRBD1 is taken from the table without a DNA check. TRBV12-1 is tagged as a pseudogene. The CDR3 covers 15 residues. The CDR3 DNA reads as TGTGCCAGCAGCTCCCCCGGGACAGGGGTCTACGAGCAGTACTTC. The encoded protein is CASSSPGTGVYEQYF.

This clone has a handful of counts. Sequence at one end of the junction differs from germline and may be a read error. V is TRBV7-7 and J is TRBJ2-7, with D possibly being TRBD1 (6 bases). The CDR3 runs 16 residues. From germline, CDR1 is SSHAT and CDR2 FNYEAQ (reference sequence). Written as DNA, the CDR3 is TGTGCTAGCAGATATTCCCCGAAGGGGGAGACCTACGAGCAGTACTTC. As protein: CASRYSPKGETYEQYF. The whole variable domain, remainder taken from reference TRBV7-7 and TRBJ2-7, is GAGVSQSPRYKVTKRGQDVTLRCDPISSHATLYWYQQALGQGPEFLTYFNYEAQPDKSGLPSDRFSAERPEGSISTLTIQRTEQRDSAMYRCASRYSPKGETYEQYFGPGTRLTVT.

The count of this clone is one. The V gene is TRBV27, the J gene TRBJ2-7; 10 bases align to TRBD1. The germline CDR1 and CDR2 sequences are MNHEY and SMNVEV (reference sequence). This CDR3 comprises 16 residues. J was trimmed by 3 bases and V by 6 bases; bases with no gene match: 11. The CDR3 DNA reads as TGTGCCAGCAGCTTGATCCCGGGACAGGGGATCTACGAGCAGTACTTC. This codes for CASSLIPGQGIYEQYF.

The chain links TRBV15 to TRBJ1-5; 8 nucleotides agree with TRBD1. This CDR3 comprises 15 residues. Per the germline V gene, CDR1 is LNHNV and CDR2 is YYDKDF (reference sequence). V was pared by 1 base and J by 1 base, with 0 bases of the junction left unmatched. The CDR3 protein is CATSRGDRSNQPQHF. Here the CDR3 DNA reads TGTGCCACCAGCAGAGGGGACAGGAGCAATCAGCCCCAGCATTTT.

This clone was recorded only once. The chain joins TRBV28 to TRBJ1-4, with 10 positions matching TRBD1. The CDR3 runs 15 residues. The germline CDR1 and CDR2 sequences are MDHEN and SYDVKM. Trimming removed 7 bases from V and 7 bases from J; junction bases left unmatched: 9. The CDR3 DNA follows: TGTGCCAGCACCGCACCGACAGGGGGCTTTGAAAAACTGTTTTTT. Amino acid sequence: CASTAPTGGFEKLFF.

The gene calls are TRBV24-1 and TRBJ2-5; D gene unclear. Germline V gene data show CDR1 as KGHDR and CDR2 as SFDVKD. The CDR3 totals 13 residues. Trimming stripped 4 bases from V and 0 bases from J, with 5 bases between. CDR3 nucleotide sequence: TGTGCCACCAGTGACGAGTACCAAGAGACCCAGTACTTC. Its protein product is CATSDEYQETQYF.